This T cell receptor (beta chain) is drawn from a study of blood T cell repertoires in COVID-19. In its sample, this clone was seen once. CDR1 is LGHDT, CDR2 YNNKEL, per germline (reference sequence). The J segment lost 10 bases and the V segment lost 6 bases, leaving 6 bases of the junction unmatched. The CDR3 is made up of 14 amino acids. Some clones are missing from TCRdb's copy, which holds only in-frame ones; the method was immunoSEQ multiplex PCR. The table shows over 200,000 clones, with around 90% occurring only once. The sequence came from a man younger than 45 who had recovered from COVID-19. The sample consisted of PBMCs or T cells enriched from blood (not recorded which). The chain links TRBV3-1 (or the pseudogene TRBV3-2) to TRBJ1-6, with 10 positions matching TRBD1. This CDR3 is CASSPGQGKSPLHF. Written as DNA, the CDR3 is TGTGCCAGCAGTCCGGGACAGGGGAAATCACCCCTCCACTTT.